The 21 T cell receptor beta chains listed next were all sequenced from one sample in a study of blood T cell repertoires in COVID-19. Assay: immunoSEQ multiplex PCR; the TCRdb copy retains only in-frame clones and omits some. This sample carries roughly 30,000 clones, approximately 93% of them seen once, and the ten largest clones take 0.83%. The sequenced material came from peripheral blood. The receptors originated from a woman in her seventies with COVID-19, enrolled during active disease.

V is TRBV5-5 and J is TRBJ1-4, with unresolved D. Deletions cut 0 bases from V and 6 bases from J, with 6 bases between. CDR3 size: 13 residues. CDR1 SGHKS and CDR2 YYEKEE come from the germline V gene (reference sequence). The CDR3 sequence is CASSLGSYEKLFF. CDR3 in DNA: TGTGCCAGCAGCTTGGGTTCCTATGAAAAACTGTTTTTT.

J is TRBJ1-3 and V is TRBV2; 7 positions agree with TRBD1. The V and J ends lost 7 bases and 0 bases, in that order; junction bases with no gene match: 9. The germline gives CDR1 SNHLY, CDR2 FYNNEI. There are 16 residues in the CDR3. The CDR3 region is CASILDRLNSGNTIYF. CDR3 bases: TGTGCCAGCATCTTGGACAGGTTGAACTCTGGAAACACCATATATTTT.

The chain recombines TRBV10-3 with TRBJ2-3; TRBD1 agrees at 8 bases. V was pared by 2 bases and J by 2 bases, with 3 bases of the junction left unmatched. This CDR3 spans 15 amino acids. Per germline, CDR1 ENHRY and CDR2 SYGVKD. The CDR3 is CAISEDRGYTDTQYF. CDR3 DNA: TGTGCCATCAGTGAGGACAGGGGATACACAGATACGCAGTATTTT.

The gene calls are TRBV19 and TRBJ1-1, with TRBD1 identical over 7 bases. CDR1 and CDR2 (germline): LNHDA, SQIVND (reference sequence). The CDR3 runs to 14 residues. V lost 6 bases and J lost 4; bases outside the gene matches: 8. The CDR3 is CASRLGGDGTEAFF. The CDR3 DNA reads TGTGCCAGTAGATTAGGGGGCGATGGCACTGAAGCTTTCTTT.

The CDR3 here is CASSIDGVAGSDTQYF. The CDR3 bases are TGTGCCAGTAGTATAGACGGGGTGGCCGGTTCAGATACGCAGTATTTT. The genes are TRBV19 and TRBJ2-3; tentatively, D is TRBD2 (5 bases). Trimming pared 0 bases from V and 4 bases from J, leaving 14 bases between. The CDR3 is made up of 16 amino acids. The V gene's germline CDR1 is LNHDA and CDR2 SQIVND (reference sequence).

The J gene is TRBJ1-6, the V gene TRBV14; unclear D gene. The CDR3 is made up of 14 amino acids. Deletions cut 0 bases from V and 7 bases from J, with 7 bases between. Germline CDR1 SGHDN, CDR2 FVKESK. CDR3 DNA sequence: TGTGCCAGCAGCCAAGAACTCGGGAATTCACCCCTCCACTTT. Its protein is CASSQELGNSPLHF.

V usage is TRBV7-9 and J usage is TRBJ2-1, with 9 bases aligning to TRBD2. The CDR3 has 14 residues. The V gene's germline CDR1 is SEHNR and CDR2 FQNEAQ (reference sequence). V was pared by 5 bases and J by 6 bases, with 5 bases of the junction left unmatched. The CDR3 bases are TGTGCCAGCAGCCGTAGCGGGAGTCTCAATGAGCAGTTCTTC. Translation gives CASSRSGSLNEQFF.

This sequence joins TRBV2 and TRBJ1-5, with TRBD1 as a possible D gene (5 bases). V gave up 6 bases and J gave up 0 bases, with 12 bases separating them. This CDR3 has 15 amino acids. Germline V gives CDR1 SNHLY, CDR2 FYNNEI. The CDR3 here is CASRPTGYSNQPQHF. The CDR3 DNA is TGTGCCAGCAGACCAACAGGTTATAGCAATCAGCCCCAGCATTTT.

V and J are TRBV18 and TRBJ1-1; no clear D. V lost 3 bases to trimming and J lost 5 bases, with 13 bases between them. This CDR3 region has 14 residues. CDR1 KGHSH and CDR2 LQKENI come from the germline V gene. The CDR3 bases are TGTGCCAGCTCACCTGGCCGGACTGAAACTGAAGCTTTCTTT. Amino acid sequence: CASSPGRTETEAFF.

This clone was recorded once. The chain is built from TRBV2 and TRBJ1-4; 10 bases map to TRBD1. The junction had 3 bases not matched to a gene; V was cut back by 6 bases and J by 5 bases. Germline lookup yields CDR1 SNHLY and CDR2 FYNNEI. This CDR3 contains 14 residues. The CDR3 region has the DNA TGTGCCAGCAGCGGACAGGGGGGAAATGAAAAACTGTTTTTT. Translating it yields CASSGQGGNEKLFF.

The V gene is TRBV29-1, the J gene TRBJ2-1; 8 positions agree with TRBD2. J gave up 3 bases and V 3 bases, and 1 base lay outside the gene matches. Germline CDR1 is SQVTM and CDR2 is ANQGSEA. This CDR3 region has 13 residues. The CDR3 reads CSVEREVYNEQFF. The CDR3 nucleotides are TGCAGCGTTGAGCGGGAGGTCTACAATGAGCAGTTCTTC.

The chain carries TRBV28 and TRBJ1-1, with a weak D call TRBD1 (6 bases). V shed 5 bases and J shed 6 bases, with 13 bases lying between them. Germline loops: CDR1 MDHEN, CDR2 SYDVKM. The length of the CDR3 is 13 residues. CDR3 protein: CASSAQGPPEAFF. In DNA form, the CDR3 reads TGTGCCAGCAGTGCACAGGGTCCCCCTGAAGCTTTCTTT.

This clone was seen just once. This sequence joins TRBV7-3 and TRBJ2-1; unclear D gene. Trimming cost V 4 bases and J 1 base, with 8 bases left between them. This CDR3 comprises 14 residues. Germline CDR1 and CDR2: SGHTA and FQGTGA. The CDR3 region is CASSSRGSYNEQFF. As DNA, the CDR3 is TGTGCCAGCAGCTCCCGCGGTTCCTACAATGAGCAGTTCTTC.

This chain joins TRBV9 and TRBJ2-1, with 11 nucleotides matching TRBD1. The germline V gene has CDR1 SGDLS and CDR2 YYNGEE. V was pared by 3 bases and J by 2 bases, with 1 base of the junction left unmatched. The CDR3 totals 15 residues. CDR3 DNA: TGTGCCAGCAGCGCGGGACAGGGGGCCTACAATGAGCAGTTCTTC. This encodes CASSAGQGAYNEQFF.

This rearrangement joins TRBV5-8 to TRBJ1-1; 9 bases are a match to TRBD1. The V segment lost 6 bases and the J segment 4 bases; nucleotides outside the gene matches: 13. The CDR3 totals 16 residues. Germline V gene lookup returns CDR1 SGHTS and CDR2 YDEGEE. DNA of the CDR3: TGTGCCAGCACCGTGGTACAGGGGGCGTCGGGCACTGAAGCTTTCTTT. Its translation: CASTVVQGASGTEAFF.

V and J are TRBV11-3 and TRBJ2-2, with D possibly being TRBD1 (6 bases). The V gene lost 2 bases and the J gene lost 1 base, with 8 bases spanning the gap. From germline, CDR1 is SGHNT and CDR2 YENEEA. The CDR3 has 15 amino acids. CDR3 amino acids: CASSLSGQNTGELFF. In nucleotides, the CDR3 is TGTGCCAGCAGCTTATCGGGACAGAACACCGGGGAGCTGTTTTTT.

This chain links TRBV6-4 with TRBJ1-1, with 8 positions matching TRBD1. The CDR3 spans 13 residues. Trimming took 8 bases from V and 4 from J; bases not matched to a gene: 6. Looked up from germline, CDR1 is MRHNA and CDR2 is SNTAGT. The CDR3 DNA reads TGTGCCAGCTCGGACAGGGAAGGCACTGAAGCTTTCTTT. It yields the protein CASSDREGTEAFF.

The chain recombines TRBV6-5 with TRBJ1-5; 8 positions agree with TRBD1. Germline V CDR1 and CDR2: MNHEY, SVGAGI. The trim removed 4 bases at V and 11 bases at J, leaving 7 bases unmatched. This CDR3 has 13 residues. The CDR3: CASSLDRERSQHF. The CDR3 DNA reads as TGTGCCAGCAGTTTGGACAGGGAAAGGTCCCAGCATTTT.

The CDR3 bases are TGTGCCAGCAGTGAACTGCCAGCGGGAGGTTTTAATGAGCAGTTCTTC. Amino acids: CASSELPAGGFNEQFF. This sequence joins TRBV6-1 and TRBJ2-1; 9 bases agree with TRBD2. Germline CDR1 and CDR2: MNHNS and SASEGT. The J segment lost 7 bases and the V segment lost 2 bases, leaving 9 bases of the junction unmatched. This CDR3 comprises 16 residues.

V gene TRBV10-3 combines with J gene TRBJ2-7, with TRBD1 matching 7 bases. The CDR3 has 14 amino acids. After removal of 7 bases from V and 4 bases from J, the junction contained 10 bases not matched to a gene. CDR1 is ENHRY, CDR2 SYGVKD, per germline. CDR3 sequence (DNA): TGTGCCATCAAAAGGGACAGCGACGTTTACGAGCAGTACTTC. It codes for CAIKRDSDVYEQYF.

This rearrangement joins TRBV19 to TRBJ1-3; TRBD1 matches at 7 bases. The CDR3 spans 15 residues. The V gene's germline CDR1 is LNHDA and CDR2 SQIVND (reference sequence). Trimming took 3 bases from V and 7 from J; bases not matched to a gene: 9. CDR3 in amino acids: CASSISGQPWNTIYF. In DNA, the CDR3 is TGTGCCAGTAGTATCTCGGGACAGCCTTGGAACACCATATATTTT.